These 10 T cell receptor beta chains were sequenced from one sample in a study of response to subunit inactivated influenza vaccine. Each CDR3 protein gets one entry after TCRdb re-called the RT-PCR reads with MiXCR. This sample has over 650,000 distinct CDR3 sequences, with 15% to 20% found just once. The material was PBMCs from blood, obtained 4 to 6 days after vaccination. The origin of the receptors is a man aged 45-65 years who received an inactivated influenza vaccine.

V usage is TRBV30 and J usage is TRBJ1-1; 7 bases are shared with TRBD1. The CDR3 contains 14 residues. V shed 4 bases, J shed 3 bases, and the junction held 8 bases outside the gene matches. CDR1 GTSNPN and CDR2 SVGIG come from the germline V gene (reference sequence). The CDR3 region has the DNA TGTGCCTGGAAAAGCGGGACAGCCTACACTGAAGCTTTCTTT. Its protein product is CAWKSGTAYTEAFF.

The genes are TRBV11-2 and TRBJ2-7; 8 nucleotides align to TRBD2. Trimming cost V 5 bases and J 4 bases; bases outside gene matches: 10. The CDR3 covers 15 residues. The germline V gene has CDR1 SGHAT and CDR2 FQNNGV. CDR3 amino acids: CASSRLAGRAYEQYF. DNA of the CDR3: TGTGCCAGCAGCCGGTTAGCGGGGAGAGCGTACGAGCAGTACTTC.

This clonotype was detected only a few times. CDR3 bases: TGTGCCACCAGTGGTGGGGTCACCGGGGAGCTGTTTTTT. It encodes CATSGGVTGELFF. The chain carries TRBV24-1 and TRBJ2-2; no reliable D call. The germline V gene encodes CDR1 KGHDR and CDR2 SFDVKD. The V gene lost 5 bases and the J gene lost 4 bases, with 7 bases spanning the gap. This CDR3 contains 13 residues.

This clonotype appeared many times. The chain links TRBV6-2 or TRBV6-3 to TRBJ1-5; 10 nucleotides match TRBD1. The CDR3 sequence is 16 residues long. J lost 2 bases, V lost 6 bases, and 7 bases had no gene match. Germline CDR1 MNHEY, CDR2 SVGEGT. This CDR3 is CASRTVGTGGNQPQHF. CDR3 nucleotide sequence: TGTGCCAGCAGGACGGTCGGGACAGGGGGCAATCAGCCCCAGCATTTT.

This clonotype has a handful of counts. The genes are TRBV6-1 and TRBJ2-7; weak D call: TRBD2 (5 bases). V lost 7 bases, J lost 0 bases, and 13 bases lay in between. CDR3 size: 14 residues. Germline assignment: CDR1 MNHNS and CDR2 SASEGT. The chain's CDR3 is CASKRAGSSYEQYF. The CDR3 region has the DNA TGTGCCAGCAAGAGGGCAGGTAGCTCCTACGAGCAGTACTTC.

Of note for this clonotype: Its ends do not fully match the called genes, so a read error is possible. The J gene is TRBJ2-4, the V gene TRBV4-3, with 8 bases fitting TRBD1. Germline values: CDR1 LGHNA, CDR2 YSLEER. The CDR3 extends over 15 amino acids. The DNA of the CDR3 is TGCGCCAGCAGCCCTCAGACAGGGGCTGAAAACCTTCAGTACTTC. Translating it yields CASSPQTGAENLQYF.

The chain is built from TRBV29-1 and TRBJ2-6, with 7 bases that match TRBD1. V shed 6 bases, J shed 0 bases, and the junction held 5 bases outside the gene matches. The CDR3 contains 15 residues. Germline CDR1 and CDR2: SQVTM and ANQGSEA. The CDR3 sequence is CSVRGTASGANVLTF. CDR3 sequence (DNA): TGCAGCGTGCGAGGGACAGCCTCTGGGGCCAACGTCCTGACTTTC.

The table lists this clonotype with a count of one. The V gene is TRBV28, the J gene TRBJ2-7; 7 bases are shared with TRBD1. Germline CDR1 reads MDHEN; CDR2 reads SYDVKM. J gave up 6 bases and V 3 bases, and 11 bases lay outside the gene matches. The CDR3 length is 15 residues. CDR3 in DNA: TGTGCCAGCAGTTTTACTGGAACAGGGGTGGGCGAGCAGTACTTC. Its protein product is CASSFTGTGVGEQYF. Supplemented by reference TRBV28 and TRBJ2-7, the full variable domain reads DVKVTQSSRYLVKRTGEKVFLECVQDMDHENMFWYRQDPGLGLRLIYFSYDVKMKEKGDIPEGYSVSREKKERFSLILESASTNQTSMYLCASSFTGTGVGEQYFGPGTRLTVT.

Only a few counts were recorded for this clonotype. The chain employs TRBV27 and TRBJ2-7; TRBD1 agrees at 7 bases. The germline V gene encodes CDR1 MNHEY and CDR2 SMNVEV (reference sequence). This CDR3 region has 15 residues. V trimming: 5 bases; J trimming: 2 bases; junction bases outside the gene matches: 9. The CDR3 sequence: CASSPYPGQTYEQYF. The DNA of the CDR3 is TGTGCCAGCAGTCCCTACCCGGGACAGACCTACGAGCAGTACTTC.

This clonotype came up many times. The chain employs TRBV5-1 and TRBJ2-1; 10 bases fit TRBD1. Trimming removed 4 bases from V and 8 bases from J; junction bases left unmatched: 9. The CDR3 loop spans 15 amino acids. Germline V gives CDR1 SGHRS, CDR2 YFSETQ. The CDR3 region has the DNA TGCGCCAGCAGCGAGGGACAGGGGAGGTGGGATGAGCAGTTCTTC. Translating gives CASSEGQGRWDEQFF.